The rows below give T cell receptor beta chains drawn from one sample of a study of shared clonotypes between healthy human individuals. Profiled with immunoSEQ multiplex PCR; TCRdb holds only in-frame clones, not every one. Of 640,000 or so clones listed, 55% to 75% are singletons. Sequencing was performed on memory CD4+ T cells sorted from blood. The origin of the receptors is a woman under 40 in good health. Both conserved end residues are part of each CDR3. A D gene is named only where the DNA matches it firmly. Clone size, where shown, is once, few, many, or a class for clones that have expanded.

D,length,J,size,V,DNA,CDR3
.,12,TRBJ1-2,.,TRBV28,TGTGCCAGCGGGCAGGACGGCTATGGCTACACCTTC,CASGQDGYGYTF
.,14,TRBJ2-4,.,TRBV5-1,TGCGCCAGCAGCTTGGAGGCAATAAAAAACATTCAGTACTTC,CASSLEAIKNIQYF
.,13,TRBJ1-1,.,TRBV19,TGTGCCAGTAGTTCTTTATTGGACACTGAAGCTTTCTTT,CASSSLLDTEAFF
.,14,TRBJ1-3,.,TRBV19,TGTGCCAGTACCACAGCGAGCTCTGGAAACACCATATATTTT,CASTTASSGNTIYF
TRBD2,15,TRBJ2-2,.,TRBV29-1,TGCAGCGCGAAAGCGGTAGCGGGAGTCACCGGGGAGCTGTTTTTT,CSAKAVAGVTGELFF
.,14,TRBJ1-1,few,TRBV5-1,TGCGCCAGCAGCTCAGGGATTACGAACACTGAAGCTTTCTTT,CASSSGITNTEAFF
.,14,TRBJ1-5,.,TRBV5-6,TGTGCCAGCAGCCCCGCGGACAGCCTACAGCCCCAGCATTTT,CASSPADSLQPQHF
.,13,TRBJ1-2,.,TRBV27,TGTGCCAGCAAGGGGTCGGTGCATGCTGGCTACACCTTC,CASKGSVHAGYTF
TRBD2,16,TRBJ2-1,.,TRBV12-5,TGTGCTAGTGGCACACTAGCGGGTAGCTCCTACAATGAGCAGTTCTTC,CASGTLAGSSYNEQFF
.,15,TRBJ1-1,once,TRBV27,TGTGCCAGCAGTTTAGGCAGCCCGGACATAACTGAAGCTTTCTTT,CASSLGSPDITEAFF
TRBD2,15,TRBJ2-7,once,TRBV28,TGTGCCAGCAGTTTGTCTAGCGGGGCCGGCTACGAGCAGTACTTC,CASSLSSGAGYEQYF
TRBD1,16,TRBJ2-6,.,TRBV30,TGTGCCTGGAGTGCGGGACAGGGGGCAGGGGCCAACGTCCTGACTTTC,CAWSAGQGAGANVLTF
TRBD2,18,TRBJ2-1,.,TRBV27,TGTGCCAGCAGTTTAACGACTAGGACTAGCGGGAAAGGCAATGAGCAGTTCTTC,CASSLTTRTSGKGNEQFF
TRBD1,17,TRBJ2-7,.,TRBV5-1,TGCGCCAGCAGCTTGTCCCGAACTGGGACAGGGACCTACGAGCAGTACTTC,CASSLSRTGTGTYEQYF
TRBD2,13,TRBJ2-7,.,TRBV7-9,TGTGCCAGCAGCTTACCCTGGGGGGGCGAGCAGTACTTC,CASSLPWGGEQYF
TRBD2,16,TRBJ2-7,.,TRBV4-1,TGCGCCAGCAGCCTTAGACTAGCGGTCCCTTCAGGCGAGCAGTACTTC,CASSLRLAVPSGEQYF
TRBD2,16,TRBJ2-3,.,TRBV9,TGTGCCAGCAGCGTAGGGACTAGCGGGAGGACAGATACGCAGTATTTT,CASSVGTSGRTDTQYF
TRBD2,14,TRBJ2-1,.,TRBV6-5,TGTGCCAGCAGCGACTATACGGGGGGCAATGAGCAGTTCTTC,CASSDYTGGNEQFF
TRBD1,16,TRBJ2-2,.,TRBV7-8,TGTGCCAGCAGCCCCGGGACAGGGATAAACACCGGGGAGCTGTTTTTT,CASSPGTGINTGELFF
.,16,TRBJ2-1,.,TRBV5-1,TGCGCCAGCAGCTTGTCTGCTCAGAGCTCCTACAATGAGCAGTTCTTC,CASSLSAQSSYNEQFF
TRBD2,15,TRBJ2-3,once,TRBV19,TGTGCCAGCAAGACTAGCGGGAGTCTTGGAGATACGCAGTATTTT,CASKTSGSLGDTQYF
TRBD1,17,TRBJ1-5,.,TRBV6-8,TGTGCCAGCAGATCAATTGGACAGGGTAAGTGGAATCAGCCCCAGCATTTT,CASRSIGQGKWNQPQHF
.,14,TRBJ2-4,.,TRBV28,TGTGCCAGCAGTTCAGGCCAACGAAGGAACATTCAGTACTTC,CASSSGQRRNIQYF
TRBD1,16,TRBJ1-2,few,TRBV19,TGTGCCAGTAGTAACCGGGACAGTTCCTATTCTTATGGCTACACCTTC,CASSNRDSSYSYGYTF
.,13,TRBJ1-1,few,TRBV10-1,TGCGCCAGCCGGGACGGTTTGAACACTGAAGCTTTCTTT,CASRDGLNTEAFF
.,14,TRBJ1-5,few,TRBV2,TGTGCCAGCAGTGAAGGGACAGCCAATCAGCCCCAGCATTTT,CASSEGTANQPQHF
.,15,TRBJ1-3,.,TRBV11-2,TGTGCCAGCAGCCAAAGCGAGCTGCTTGGAAACACCATATATTTT,CASSQSELLGNTIYF
TRBD1,15,TRBJ2-7,.,TRBV6-5,TGTGCCAGCAGTTACTCGCCGGACAGGGCTCGGGAGCAGTACTTC,CASSYSPDRAREQYF
TRBD2,14,TRBJ2-7,.,TRBV12-5,TGTGCTAGTGGTCCGGGGACTAGCGGAACACCTTTGTACTTC,CASGPGTSGTPLYF
.,13,TRBJ1-2,.,TRBV5-1,TGCGCCAGCAGCTCCTATACAGGGAATGGCTACACCTTC,CASSSYTGNGYTF
.,13,TRBJ1-1,.,TRBV11-2,TGTGCCAGCAGCTTACGGGGGAAGTCTGAAGCTTTCTTT,CASSLRGKSEAFF
.,14,TRBJ2-5,.,TRBV6-5,TGTGCCAGCGCATATTCGGGGTTTTCAGAGACCCAGTACTTC,CASAYSGFSETQYF
TRBD1,15,TRBJ1-1,.,TRBV6-5,TGTGCCAGCCGCGAACAAGGGGGCGCAAGGACTGAAGCTTTCTTT,CASREQGGARTEAFF
.,15,TRBJ1-4,.,TRBV5-4,TGTGCCAGCAGCTCTTCGGTAGGGGCTAATGAAAAACTGTTTTTT,CASSSSVGANEKLFF
.,17,TRBJ1-2,.,TRBV7-9,TGTGCCAGCAGCTCAGATCGGACCCTCGGGCCTAACTATGGCTACACCTTC,CASSSDRTLGPNYGYTF
.,16,TRBJ2-4,.,TRBV6-6,TGTGCCAGCAGTTATTTTTCTGGGACGGGGAAAAACATTCAGTACTTC,CASSYFSGTGKNIQYF
TRBD1,15,TRBJ2-7,.,TRBV11-3,TGTGCCAGCAGCTTAGCTGGGGGACAGGGTTACGAGCAGTACTTC,CASSLAGGQGYEQYF
TRBD2,15,TRBJ2-7,.,TRBV11-3,TGTGCCAGCAGCTTGGAGGATAGCGGGAGTAGCGAGCAGTACTTC,CASSLEDSGSSEQYF
TRBD1,14,TRBJ2-5,.,TRBV2,TGTGCCAGCACCTCCGCGACAGGGTATGAGACCCAGTACTTC,CASTSATGYETQYF
.,15,TRBJ2-1,.,TRBV5-1,TGCGCCAGCAGCTTTGAAGCCCCTTGGTCCAATGAGCAGTTCTTC,CASSFEAPWSNEQFF
TRBD1,14,TRBJ1-3,.,TRBV7-9,TGTGCCAGCAGCTTACGACAGGGGGCAAACACCATATATTTT,CASSLRQGANTIYF
.,14,TRBJ2-2,few,TRBV6-5,TGTGCCAGCATGGGAGCTCGGGACACCGGGGAGCTGTTTTTT,CASMGARDTGELFF
TRBD2,17,TRBJ2-3,.,TRBV7-9,TGTGCCAGCAGTTCTAGACGGGGACTAGCGACCGGAGATACGCAGTATTTT,CASSSRRGLATGDTQYF
TRBD2,19,TRBJ2-2,.,TRBV4-2,TGTGCCAGCAGCCAAGGTCCCGGGACTAGCACATCGAACACCGGGGAGCTGTTTTTT,CASSQGPGTSTSNTGELFF
.,13,TRBJ2-1,.,TRBV6-6,TGTGCCAGCAGACCAGGGCTCTACAATGAGCAGTTCTTC,CASRPGLYNEQFF
.,13,TRBJ2-7,.,TRBV28,TGTGCCAGCAGTTTGGGGGCCCCCTACGAGCAGTACTTC,CASSLGAPYEQYF
TRBD1,16,TRBJ1-1,.,TRBV5-1,TGCGCCAGCAGCTTGGCACCGGGACAGGGGAACACTGAAGCTTTCTTT,CASSLAPGQGNTEAFF
.,16,TRBJ2-6,.,TRBV5-5,TGTGCCAGCAGCTTGGCGTTTGAGTCTGGGGCCAACGTCCTGACTTTC,CASSLAFESGANVLTF
.,15,TRBJ2-2,.,TRBV11-2,TGTGCCAGCAGCCCAGCCCGGGACGAGGGCGGGGAGCTGTTTTTT,CASSPARDEGGELFF
.,14,TRBJ2-1,.,TRBV30,TGTGCCTGGAGTGCGAGGGGGTCCTGGAATGAGCAGTTCTTC,CAWSARGSWNEQFF
.,15,TRBJ1-3,few,TRBV5-1,TGCGCCAGCAGCTTACAGGGTTCCTCTGGAAACACCATATATTTT,CASSLQGSSGNTIYF
.,16,TRBJ2-2,.,TRBV15,TGTGCCACAACCGGCCCGAAGGGTTTATCGACCGGGGAGCTGTTTTTT,CATTGPKGLSTGELFF
TRBD1,15,TRBJ2-5,.,TRBV4-2,TGTGCCAGCAGCTCCCGACAGGGGGAGAAGGAGACCCAGTACTTC,CASSSRQGEKETQYF